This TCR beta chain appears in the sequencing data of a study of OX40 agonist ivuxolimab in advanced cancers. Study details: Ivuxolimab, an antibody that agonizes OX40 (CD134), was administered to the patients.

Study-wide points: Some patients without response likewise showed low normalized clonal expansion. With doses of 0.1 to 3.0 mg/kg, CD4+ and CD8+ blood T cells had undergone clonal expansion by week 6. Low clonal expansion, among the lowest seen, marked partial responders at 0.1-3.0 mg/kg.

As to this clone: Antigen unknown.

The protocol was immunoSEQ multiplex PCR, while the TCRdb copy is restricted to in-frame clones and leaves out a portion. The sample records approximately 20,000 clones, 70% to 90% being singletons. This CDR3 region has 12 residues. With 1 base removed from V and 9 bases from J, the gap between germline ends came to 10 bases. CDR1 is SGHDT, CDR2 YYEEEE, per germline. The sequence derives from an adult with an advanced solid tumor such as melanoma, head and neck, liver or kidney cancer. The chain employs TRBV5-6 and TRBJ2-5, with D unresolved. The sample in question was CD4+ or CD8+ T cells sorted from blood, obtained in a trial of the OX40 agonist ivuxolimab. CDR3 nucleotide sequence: TGTGCCAGCAGCTTGATTGAGAGGCCCCAGTACTTC. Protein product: CASSLIERPQYF.